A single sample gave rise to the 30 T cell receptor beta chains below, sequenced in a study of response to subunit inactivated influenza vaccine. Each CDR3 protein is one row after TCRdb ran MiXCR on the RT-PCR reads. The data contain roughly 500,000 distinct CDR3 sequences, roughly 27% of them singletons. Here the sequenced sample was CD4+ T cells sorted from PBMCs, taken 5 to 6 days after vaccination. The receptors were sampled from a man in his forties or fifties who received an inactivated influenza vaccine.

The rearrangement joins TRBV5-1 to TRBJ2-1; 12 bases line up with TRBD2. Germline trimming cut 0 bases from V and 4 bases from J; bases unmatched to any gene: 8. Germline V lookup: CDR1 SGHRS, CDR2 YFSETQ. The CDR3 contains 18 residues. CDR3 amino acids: CASSLGTSGTPRYNEQFF. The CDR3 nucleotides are TGCGCCAGCAGCTTGGGGACTAGCGGGACTCCTCGGTACAATGAGCAGTTCTTC.

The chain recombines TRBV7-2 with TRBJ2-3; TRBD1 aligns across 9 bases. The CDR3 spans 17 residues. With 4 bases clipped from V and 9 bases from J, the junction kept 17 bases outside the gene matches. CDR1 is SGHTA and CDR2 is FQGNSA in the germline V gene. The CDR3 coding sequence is TGTGCCAGCAGCTCCCGGGGGACAGGGACGAATTCCGTAACGCAGTATTTT. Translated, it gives CASSSRGTGTNSVTQYF.

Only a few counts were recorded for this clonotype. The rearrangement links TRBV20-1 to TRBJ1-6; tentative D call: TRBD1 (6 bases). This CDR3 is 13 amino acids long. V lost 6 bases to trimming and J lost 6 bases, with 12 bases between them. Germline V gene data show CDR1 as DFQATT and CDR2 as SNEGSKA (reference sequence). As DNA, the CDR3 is TGCAGTGCAGTCCGGGACACTAATTCACCCCTCCACTTT. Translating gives CSAVRDTNSPLHF.

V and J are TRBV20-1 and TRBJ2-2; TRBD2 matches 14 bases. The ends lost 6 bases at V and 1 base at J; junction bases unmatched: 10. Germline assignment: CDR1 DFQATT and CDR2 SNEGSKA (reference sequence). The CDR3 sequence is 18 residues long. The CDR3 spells CSAARLGLAGENTGELFF. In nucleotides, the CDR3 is TGCAGTGCCGCTCGGCTGGGACTAGCGGGAGAGAACACCGGGGAGCTGTTTTTT.

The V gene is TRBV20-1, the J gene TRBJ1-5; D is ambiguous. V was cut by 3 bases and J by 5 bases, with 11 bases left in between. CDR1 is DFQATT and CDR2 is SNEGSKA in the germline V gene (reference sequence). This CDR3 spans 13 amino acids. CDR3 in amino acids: CSARAPRDQPQHF. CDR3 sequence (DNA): TGCAGTGCTAGGGCCCCCCGGGATCAGCCCCAGCATTTT.

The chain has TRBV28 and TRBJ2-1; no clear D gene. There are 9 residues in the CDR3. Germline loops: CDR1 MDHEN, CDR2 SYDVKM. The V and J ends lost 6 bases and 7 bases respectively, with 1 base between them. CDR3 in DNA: TGTGCCAGCAGGAATGAGCAGTTCTTC. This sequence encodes CASRNEQFF.

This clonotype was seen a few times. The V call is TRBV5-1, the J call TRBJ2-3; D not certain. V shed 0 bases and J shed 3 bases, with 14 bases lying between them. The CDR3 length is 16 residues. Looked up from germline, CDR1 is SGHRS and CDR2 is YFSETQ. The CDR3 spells CASSLVVGVDTDTQYF. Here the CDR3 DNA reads TGCGCCAGCAGCTTGGTTGTAGGAGTCGATACAGATACGCAGTATTTT.

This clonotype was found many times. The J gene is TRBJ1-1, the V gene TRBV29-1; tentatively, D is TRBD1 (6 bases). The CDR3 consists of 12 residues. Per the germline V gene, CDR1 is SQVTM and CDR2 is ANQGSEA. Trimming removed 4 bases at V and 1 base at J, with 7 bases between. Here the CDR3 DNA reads TGCAGCGTTGTCAGGGGGAACACTGAAGCTTTCTTT. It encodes CSVVRGNTEAFF.

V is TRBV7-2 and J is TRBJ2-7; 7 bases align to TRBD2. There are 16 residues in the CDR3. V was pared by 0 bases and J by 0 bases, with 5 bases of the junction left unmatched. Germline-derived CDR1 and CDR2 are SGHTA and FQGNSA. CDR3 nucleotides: TGTGCCAGCAGCTTAGCGGCGGGAGCGAACTCCTACGAGCAGTACTTC. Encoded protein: CASSLAAGANSYEQYF.

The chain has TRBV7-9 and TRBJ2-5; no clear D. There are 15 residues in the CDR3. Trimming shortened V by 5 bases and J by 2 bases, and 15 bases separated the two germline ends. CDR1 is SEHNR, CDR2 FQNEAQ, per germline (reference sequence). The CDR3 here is CASSPVGRRQETQYF. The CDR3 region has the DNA TGTGCCAGCAGCCCGGTTGGGCGTCGGCAAGAGACCCAGTACTTC. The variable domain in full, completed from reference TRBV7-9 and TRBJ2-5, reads DTGVSQNPRHKITKRGQNVTFRCDPISEHNRLYWYRQTLGQGPEFLTYFQNEAQLEKSRLLSDRFSAERPKGSFSTLEIQRTEQGDSAMYLCASSPVGRRQETQYFGPGTRLLVL.

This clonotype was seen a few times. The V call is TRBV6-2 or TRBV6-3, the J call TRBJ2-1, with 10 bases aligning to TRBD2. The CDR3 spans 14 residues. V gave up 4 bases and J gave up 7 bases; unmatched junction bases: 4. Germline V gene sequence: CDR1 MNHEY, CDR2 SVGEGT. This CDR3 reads CASSLLAGLNEQFF. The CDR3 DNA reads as TGTGCCAGCAGTTTACTAGCGGGATTAAATGAGCAGTTCTTC.

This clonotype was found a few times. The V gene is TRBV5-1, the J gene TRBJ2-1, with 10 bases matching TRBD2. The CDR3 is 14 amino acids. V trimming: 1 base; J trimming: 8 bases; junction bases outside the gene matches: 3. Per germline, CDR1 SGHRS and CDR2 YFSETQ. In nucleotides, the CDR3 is TGCGCCAGCAGCTTGACTAGCGGGAATTATGAGCAGTTCTTC. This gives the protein CASSLTSGNYEQFF.

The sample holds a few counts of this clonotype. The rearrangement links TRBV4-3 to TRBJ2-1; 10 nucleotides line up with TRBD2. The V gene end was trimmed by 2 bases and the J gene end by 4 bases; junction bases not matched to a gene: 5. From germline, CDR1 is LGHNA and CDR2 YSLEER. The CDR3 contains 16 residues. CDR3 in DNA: TGCGCCAGCAGCCAATGGTTTAGCGGGGGGTACAATGAGCAGTTCTTC. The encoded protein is CASSQWFSGGYNEQFF.

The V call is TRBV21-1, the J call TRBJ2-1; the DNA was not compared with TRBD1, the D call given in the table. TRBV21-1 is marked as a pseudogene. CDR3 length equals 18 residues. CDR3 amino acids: CASSTMGSGDTGENEQFF. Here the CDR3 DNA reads TGTGCCAGCAGCACTATGGGATCAGGGGATACGGGGGAGAATGAGCAGTTCTTC.

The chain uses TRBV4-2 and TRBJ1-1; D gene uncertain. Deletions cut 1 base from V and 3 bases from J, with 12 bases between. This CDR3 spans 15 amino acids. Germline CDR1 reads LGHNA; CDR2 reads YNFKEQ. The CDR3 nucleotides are TGTGCCAGCAGCCAAGCCGGCAAGAGGGACACTGAAGCTTTCTTT. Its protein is CASSQAGKRDTEAFF.

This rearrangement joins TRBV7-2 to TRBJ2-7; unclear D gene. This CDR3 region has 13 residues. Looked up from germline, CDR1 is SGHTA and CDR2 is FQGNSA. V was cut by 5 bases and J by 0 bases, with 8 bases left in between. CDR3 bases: TGTGCCAGCAGCCGGGCTGTCTCCTACGAGCAGTACTTC. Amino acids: CASSRAVSYEQYF.

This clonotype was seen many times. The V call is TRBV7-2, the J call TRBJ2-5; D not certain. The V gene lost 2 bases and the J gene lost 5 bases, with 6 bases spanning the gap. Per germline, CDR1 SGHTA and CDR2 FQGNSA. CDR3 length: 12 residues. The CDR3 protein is CASSLISETQYF. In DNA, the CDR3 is TGTGCCAGCAGCTTAATCTCGGAGACCCAGTACTTC.

Written as DNA, the CDR3 is TGTGCCATCAGTCCCCGGGACCAGCGGGTCGAGCAGTACTTC. Amino acids: CAISPRDQRVEQYF. The chain carries TRBV10-3 and TRBJ2-7, with D perhaps TRBD2 (6 bases). This CDR3 is 14 amino acids long. Trimming left V 5 bases short and J 6 bases short, with 17 bases between. Germline values: CDR1 ENHRY, CDR2 SYGVKD.

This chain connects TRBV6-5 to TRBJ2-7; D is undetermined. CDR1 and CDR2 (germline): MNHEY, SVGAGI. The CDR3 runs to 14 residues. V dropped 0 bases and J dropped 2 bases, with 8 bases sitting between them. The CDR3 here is CASSYSAGTYEQYF. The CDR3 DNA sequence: TGTGCCAGCAGTTACTCAGCAGGAACCTACGAGCAGTACTTC.

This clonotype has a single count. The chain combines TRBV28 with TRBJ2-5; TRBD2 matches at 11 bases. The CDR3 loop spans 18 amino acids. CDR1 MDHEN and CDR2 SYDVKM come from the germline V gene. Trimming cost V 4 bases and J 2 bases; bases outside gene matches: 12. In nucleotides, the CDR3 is TGTGCCAGCAGTTCATTAGCGGGAGGGGTGGGATTACAAGAGACCCAGTACTTC. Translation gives CASSSLAGGVGLQETQYF.

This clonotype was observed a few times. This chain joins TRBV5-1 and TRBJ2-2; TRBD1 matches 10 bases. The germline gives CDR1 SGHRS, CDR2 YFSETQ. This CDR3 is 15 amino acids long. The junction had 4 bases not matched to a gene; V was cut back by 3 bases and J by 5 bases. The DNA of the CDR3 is TGCGCCAGCAGCTCAGGGACAGGGGCGACCGGGGAGCTGTTTTTT. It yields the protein CASSSGTGATGELFF.

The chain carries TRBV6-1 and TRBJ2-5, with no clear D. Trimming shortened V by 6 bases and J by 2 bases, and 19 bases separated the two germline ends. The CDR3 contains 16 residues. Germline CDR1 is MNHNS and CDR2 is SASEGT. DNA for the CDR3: TGTGCCAGCAGGGGGTACCCGAAGGTTATTCAAGAGACCCAGTACTTC. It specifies CASRGYPKVIQETQYF.

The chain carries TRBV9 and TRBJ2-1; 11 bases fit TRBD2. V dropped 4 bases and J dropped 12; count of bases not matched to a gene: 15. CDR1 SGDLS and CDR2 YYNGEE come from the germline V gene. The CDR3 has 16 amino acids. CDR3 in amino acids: CASSSRSSGRGVGQFF. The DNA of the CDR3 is TGTGCCAGCAGCTCAAGGAGTAGCGGGAGGGGTGTTGGGCAGTTCTTC. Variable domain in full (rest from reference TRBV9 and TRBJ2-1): DSGVTQTPKHLITATGQRVTLRCSPRSGDLSVYWYQQSLDQGLQFLIQYYNGEERAKGNILERFSAQQFPDLHSELNLSSLELGDSALYFCASSSRSSGRGVGQFFGPGTRLTVL.

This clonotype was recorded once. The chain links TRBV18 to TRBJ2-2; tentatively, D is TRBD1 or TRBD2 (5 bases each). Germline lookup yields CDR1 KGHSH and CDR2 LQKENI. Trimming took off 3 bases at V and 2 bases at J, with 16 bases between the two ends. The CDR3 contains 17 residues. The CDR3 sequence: CASSPVLTRDNTGELFF. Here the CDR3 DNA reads TGTGCCAGCTCACCGGTCCTGACACGGGACAACACCGGGGAGCTGTTTTTT.

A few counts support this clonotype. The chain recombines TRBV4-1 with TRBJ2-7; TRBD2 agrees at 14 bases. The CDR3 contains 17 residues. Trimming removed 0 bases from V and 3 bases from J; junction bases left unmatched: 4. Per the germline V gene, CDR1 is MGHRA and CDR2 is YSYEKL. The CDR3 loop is CASSQEPGLAGVYEQYF. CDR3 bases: TGCGCCAGCAGCCAAGAACCGGGACTAGCGGGAGTCTACGAGCAGTACTTC.

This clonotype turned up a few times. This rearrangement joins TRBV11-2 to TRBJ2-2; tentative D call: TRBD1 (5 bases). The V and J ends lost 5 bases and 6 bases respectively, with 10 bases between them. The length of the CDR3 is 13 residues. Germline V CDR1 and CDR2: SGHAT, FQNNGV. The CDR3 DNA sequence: TGTGCCAGCAGCCTCCCCAGGGCCGGGGAGCTGTTTTTT. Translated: CASSLPRAGELFF.

Here the CDR3 DNA reads TGTGCCAGCAGTGAAGGGATCACTAGCACAGATACGCAGTATTTT. Protein product: CASSEGITSTDTQYF. V and J are TRBV25-1 and TRBJ2-3; unclear D gene. The germline V and J ends were trimmed by 2 bases and 0 bases, with 9 bases remaining between them. The germline V gene has CDR1 MGHDK and CDR2 SYGVNS. This CDR3 comprises 15 residues.

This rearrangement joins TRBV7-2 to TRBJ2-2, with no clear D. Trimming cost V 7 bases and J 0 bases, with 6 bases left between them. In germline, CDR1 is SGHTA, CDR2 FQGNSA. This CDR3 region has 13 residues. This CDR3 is CASIPPNTGELFF. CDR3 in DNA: TGTGCCAGCATCCCACCGAACACCGGGGAGCTGTTTTTT. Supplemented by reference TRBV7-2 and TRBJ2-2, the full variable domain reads GAGVSQSPSNKVTEKGKDVELRCDPISGHTALYWYRQSLGQGLEFLIYFQGNSAPDKSGLPSDRFSAERTGGSVSTLTIQRTQQEDSAVYLCASIPPNTGELFFGEGSRLTVL.

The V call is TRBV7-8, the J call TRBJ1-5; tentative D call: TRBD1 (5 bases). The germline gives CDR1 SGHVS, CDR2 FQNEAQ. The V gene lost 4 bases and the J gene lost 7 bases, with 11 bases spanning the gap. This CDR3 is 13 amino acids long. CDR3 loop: CASSSTRGQPQHF. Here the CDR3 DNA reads TGTGCCAGCAGCTCCACACGGGGGCAGCCCCAGCATTTT.

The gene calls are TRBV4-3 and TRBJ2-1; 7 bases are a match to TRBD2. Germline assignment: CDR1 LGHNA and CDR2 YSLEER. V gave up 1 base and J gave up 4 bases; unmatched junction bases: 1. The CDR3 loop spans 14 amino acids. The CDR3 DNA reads TGCGCCAGCAGCCAAGGAGCGGGATACAATGAGCAGTTCTTC. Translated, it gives CASSQGAGYNEQFF.